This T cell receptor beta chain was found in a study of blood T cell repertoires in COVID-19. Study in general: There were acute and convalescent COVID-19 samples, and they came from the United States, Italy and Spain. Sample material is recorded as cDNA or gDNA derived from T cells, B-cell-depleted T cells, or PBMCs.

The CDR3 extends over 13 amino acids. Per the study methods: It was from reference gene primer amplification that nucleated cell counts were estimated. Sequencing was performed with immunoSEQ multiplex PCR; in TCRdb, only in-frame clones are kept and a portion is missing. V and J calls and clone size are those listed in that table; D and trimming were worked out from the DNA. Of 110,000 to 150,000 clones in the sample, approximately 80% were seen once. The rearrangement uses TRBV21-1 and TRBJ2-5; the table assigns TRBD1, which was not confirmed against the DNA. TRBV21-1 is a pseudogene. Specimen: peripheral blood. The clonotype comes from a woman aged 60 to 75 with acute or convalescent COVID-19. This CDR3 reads CAIFWGQQETQYF. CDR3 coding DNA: TGTGCCATCTTCTGGGGACAGCAAGAGACCCAGTACTTC.